Following are 18 T cell receptor beta chains from one sample sequenced in a study of blood T cell repertoires in COVID-19. Generated by immunoSEQ multiplex PCR, the TCRdb table keeps only in-frame clones and is missing some. The sample records about 160,000 clones, about 80% being singletons. The sample was peripheral blood. Receptors originate from a woman over 75 with acute or convalescent COVID-19.

This clone was recorded once. The chain uses TRBV6-2 or TRBV6-3 and TRBJ2-5, with TRBD2 matching over 9 bases. This CDR3 region has 16 residues. Losses at the gene ends were 6 bases for V and 2 bases for J; bases not matched to a gene: 10. Germline V CDR1 and CDR2: MNHEY, SVGEGT. The CDR3 loop is CASSMEAGGEQETQYF. The DNA of the CDR3 is TGTGCCAGCAGCATGGAAGCGGGAGGTGAACAAGAGACCCAGTACTTC.

This chain connects TRBV19 to TRBJ1-1, with D unclear. The CDR3 has 13 residues. Germline-derived CDR1 and CDR2 are LNHDA and SQIVND (reference sequence). V dropped 0 bases and J dropped 11 bases, with 13 bases sitting between them. The CDR3 reads CASSIEWAAGAFF. The CDR3, as DNA: TGTGCCAGTAGTATAGAATGGGCGGCGGGGGCTTTCTTT.

This chain joins TRBV19 and TRBJ2-7; D is ambiguous. Germline V CDR1 and CDR2: LNHDA, SQIVND (reference sequence). This CDR3 spans 12 amino acids. V lost 1 base and J lost 4, with 5 bases in between. The CDR3 is CASSIAGYEQYF. In nucleotides, the CDR3 is TGTGCCAGTAGTATAGCCGGGTACGAGCAGTACTTC.

The J gene is TRBJ2-7, the V gene TRBV6-5, with a tentative D call TRBD2 (5 bases). The CDR3 is 14 residues long. The germline CDR1 and CDR2 sequences are MNHEY and SVGAGI. V was pared by 7 bases and J by 2 bases, with 15 bases between. In nucleotides, the CDR3 is TGTGCCAGCACCTTACGACGAGGGACCTACGAGCAGTACTTC. Amino acids: CASTLRRGTYEQYF.

The chain combines TRBV5-1 with TRBJ1-1, with D hard to call. The V end was cut by 5 bases, the J end by 1 base, with 9 bases between. The CDR3 runs 13 residues. From germline, CDR1 is SGHRS and CDR2 YFSETQ. CDR3: CASREASNTEAFF. In DNA, the CDR3 is TGCGCCAGCAGGGAGGCGTCGAACACTGAAGCTTTCTTT.

The V and J genes are TRBV7-9 and TRBJ2-1, with 12 nucleotides matching TRBD2. The length of the CDR3 is 16 residues. The V and J ends lost 5 bases and 7 bases, in that order; junction bases with no gene match: 9. Germline lookup yields CDR1 SEHNR and CDR2 FQNEAQ (reference sequence). This CDR3 reads CASSPPGLAGLNEQFF. CDR3 sequence (DNA): TGTGCCAGCAGCCCACCCGGACTAGCGGGGCTGAATGAGCAGTTCTTC.

This clone turned up a few times. The gene calls are TRBV30 and TRBJ2-7, with TRBD2 matching over 8 bases. From germline, CDR1 is GTSNPN and CDR2 SVGIG (reference sequence). Losses at the gene ends were 5 bases for V and 4 bases for J; bases not matched to a gene: 7. There are 13 residues in the CDR3. In DNA form, the CDR3 reads TGTGCCTGGGTAGAGCGGGAGCGGTACGAGCAGTACTTC. Its protein is CAWVERERYEQYF. Full variable domain (missing parts from reference TRBV30 and TRBJ2-7): SQTIHQWPATLVQPVGSPLSLECTVEGTSNPNLYWYRQAAGRGLQLLFYSVGIGQISSEVPQNLSASRPQDRQFILSSKKLLLSDSGFYLCAWVERERYEQYFGPGTRLTVT.

The gene calls are TRBV20-1 and TRBJ2-5; 9 bases align to TRBD2. This CDR3 is 13 amino acids long. Unmatched junction bases numbered 4, after V lost 3 bases and J lost 5 bases. CDR1 and CDR2 from the germline V gene are DFQATT and SNEGSKA (reference sequence). The CDR3: CSASMAGGETQYF. The CDR3 DNA reads as TGCAGTGCTAGTATGGCGGGAGGGGAGACCCAGTACTTC.

This chain uses TRBV11-2 with TRBJ2-1; TRBD1 agrees at 10 bases. CDR3 length: 15 amino acids. Germline loops: CDR1 SGHAT, CDR2 FQNNGV. The V gene end was trimmed by 5 bases and the J gene end by 3 bases; junction bases not matched to a gene: 4. The CDR3 sequence is CASSDRDRGYNEQFF. For the CDR3, the DNA is TGTGCCAGCAGCGACCGGGACAGGGGCTACAATGAGCAGTTCTTC.

The chain links TRBV5-5 to TRBJ2-1; 10 positions agree with TRBD2. The V gene's germline CDR1 is SGHKS and CDR2 YYEKEE (reference sequence). The CDR3 is made up of 14 amino acids. The V gene end was trimmed by 4 bases and the J gene end by 8 bases; junction bases not matched to a gene: 6. CDR3 bases: TGTGCCAGCAGCCGGGGACTAGCGTTGGATGAGCAGTTCTTC. It translates to CASSRGLALDEQFF. The whole variable domain, remainder taken from reference TRBV5-5 and TRBJ2-1, is DAGVTQSPTHLIKTRGQQVTLRCSPISGHKSVSWYQQVLGQGPQFIFQYYEKEERGRGNFPDRFSARQFPNYSSELNVNALLLGDSALYLCASSRGLALDEQFFGPGTRLTVL.

The chain joins TRBV5-8 to TRBJ2-5; 10 bases are a match to TRBD1. Trimming at V came to 4 bases and at J to 5 bases, leaving 5 bases not matched to a gene. The CDR3 is 14 residues long. Germline V gene data show CDR1 as SGHTS and CDR2 as YDEGEE. The chain's CDR3 is CASSLGQGKETQYF. The CDR3 DNA reads TGTGCCAGCAGCCTGGGACAGGGGAAGGAGACCCAGTACTTC.

The chain uses TRBV14 and TRBJ2-5; D is unresolved. Trimming cost V 3 bases and J 5 bases, with 4 bases left between them. This CDR3 contains 11 residues. Germline V gene sequence: CDR1 SGHDN, CDR2 FVKESK. CDR3 protein: CASSHGETQYF. DNA for the CDR3: TGTGCCAGCAGCCACGGGGAGACCCAGTACTTC.

The rearrangement uses TRBV14 and TRBJ2-1; no clear D. This CDR3 region has 15 residues. Germline CDR1 reads SGHDN; CDR2 reads FVKESK. V lost 0 bases, J lost 7 bases, and 13 bases lay in between. The CDR3 loop reads CASSQDRGSINEQFF. Here the CDR3 DNA reads TGTGCCAGCAGCCAAGACCGCGGCAGTATAAATGAGCAGTTCTTC.

The J gene is TRBJ1-1, the V gene TRBV3-1 (or the pseudogene TRBV3-2); perhaps TRBD1 as D (5 bases). Trimming removed 0 bases at V and 5 bases at J, with 13 bases between. CDR1 and CDR2 (germline): LGHDT, YNNKEL (reference sequence). This CDR3 spans 15 amino acids. CDR3 loop: CASSQDQGEATEAFF. CDR3 nucleotide sequence: TGTGCCAGCAGCCAAGATCAGGGTGAAGCGACTGAAGCTTTCTTT.

This chain connects TRBV27 to TRBJ2-3, with a tentative D call TRBD2 (6 bases). Germline values: CDR1 MNHEY, CDR2 SMNVEV (reference sequence). This CDR3 spans 17 amino acids. V lost 4 bases, J lost 2 bases, and 19 bases lay in between. This chain's CDR3 is CASSSLGWEVDTDTQYF. CDR3 nucleotide sequence: TGTGCCAGCAGTTCCCTGGGGTGGGAGGTCGACACAGATACGCAGTATTTT.

The chain links TRBV28 to TRBJ1-5; 7 nucleotides match TRBD1. J gave up 1 base and V 6 bases, and 3 bases lay outside the gene matches. Germline V CDR1 and CDR2: MDHEN, SYDVKM. CDR3 length equals 14 residues. CDR3 sequence (DNA): TGTGCCAGCAGATTACAGGGGAGCAATCAGCCCCAGCATTTT. It codes for CASRLQGSNQPQHF.

The chain recombines TRBV5-1 with TRBJ1-4, with TRBD1 identical over 7 bases. V gave up 4 bases and J gave up 7 bases; unmatched junction bases: 7. The length of the CDR3 is 14 residues. The germline V gene has CDR1 SGHRS and CDR2 YFSETQ. For the CDR3, the DNA is TGCGCCAGCAGCCCGACAGGGCGGGTTGAAAAACTGTTTTTT. Protein: CASSPTGRVEKLFF.

This rearrangement joins TRBV6-5 to TRBJ2-5, with 8 bases aligning to TRBD2. The CDR3 has 15 amino acids. Germline-derived CDR1 and CDR2 are MNHEY and SVGAGI. J was trimmed by 3 bases and V by 10 bases; bases with no gene match: 13. The CDR3 is CATSRGGAGEETQYF. The CDR3 nucleotides read TGTGCCACCTCTCGGGGGGGGGCTGGTGAAGAGACCCAGTACTTC.